This note documents a single TCR beta chain sequence. Original processing methods: Reference gene primer amplification gave estimated nucleated cell counts. The table came from immunoSEQ multiplex PCR; TCRdb's copy has only in-frame clones and leaves some out. V, J and clone size are taken as reported in that table, and D and trimming were inferred from the DNA itself. Among 35,000 to 45,000 clones listed, around 87% were seen once. The data stem from a study of blood T cell repertoires in COVID-19. The overall study: There were acute and convalescent COVID-19 samples, and they came from the United States, Italy and Spain. Sources were T cells, B-cell-depleted T cells, or PBMCs; the material itself was cDNA or gDNA.

Germline assignment: CDR1 KGHSH and CDR2 LQKENI. Trimming left V 2 bases short and J 9 bases short, with 16 bases between. This CDR3 contains 14 residues. Sample: peripheral blood. The receptor comes from a man in his fifties or sixties with active COVID-19. V gene TRBV18 combines with J gene TRBJ1-2; the D gene is possibly TRBD1 (6 bases). The chain's CDR3 is CASSPGGARISYTF. The CDR3 DNA is TGTGCCAGCTCACCAGGGGGGGCACGGATCAGCTACACCTTC.